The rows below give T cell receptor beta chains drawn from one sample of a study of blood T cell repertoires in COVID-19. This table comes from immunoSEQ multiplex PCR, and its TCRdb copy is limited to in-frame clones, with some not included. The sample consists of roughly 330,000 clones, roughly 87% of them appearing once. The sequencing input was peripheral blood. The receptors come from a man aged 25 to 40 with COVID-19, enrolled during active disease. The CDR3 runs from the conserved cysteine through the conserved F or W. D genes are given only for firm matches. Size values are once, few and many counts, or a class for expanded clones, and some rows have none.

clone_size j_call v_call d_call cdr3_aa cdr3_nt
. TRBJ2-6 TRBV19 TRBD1 CASSARDSKPSGANVLTF TGTGCCAGTAGTGCCCGGGACAGCAAACCCTCTGGGGCCAACGTCCTGACTTTC
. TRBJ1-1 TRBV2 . CASSEAVGGRNTEAFF TGTGCCAGCAGTGAAGCGGTCGGAGGGCGGAACACTGAAGCTTTCTTT
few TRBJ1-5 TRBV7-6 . CASSLDRNQPQHF TGTGCCAGCAGCTTGGACAGAAATCAGCCCCAGCATTTT
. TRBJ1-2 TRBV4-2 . CASSQDVRDWAGGSSVGYTF TGTGCCAGCAGCCAAGATGTAAGGGATTGGGCCGGGGGTTCCTCCGTCGGCTACACCTTC
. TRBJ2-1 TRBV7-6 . CASSQGVGGEQFF TGTGCCAGCAGCCAAGGGGTCGGGGGTGAGCAGTTCTTC
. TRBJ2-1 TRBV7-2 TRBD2 CATSGLLAANNEQFF TGTGCCACATCGGGCTTACTAGCGGCCAACAATGAGCAGTTCTTC
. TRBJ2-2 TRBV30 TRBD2 CAWIRGLAGTNTGELFF TGTGCCTGGATCCGCGGACTAGCGGGGACGAACACCGGGGAGCTGTTTTTT
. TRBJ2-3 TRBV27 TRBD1 CASSLRDREYF TGTGCCAGCAGTTTAAGGGACAGGGAGTATTTT
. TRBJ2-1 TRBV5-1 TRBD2 CASNPGLGNEQFF TGCGCCAGCAATCCGGGACTAGGAAATGAGCAGTTCTTC
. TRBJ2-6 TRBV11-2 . CASSRGNGANVLTF TGTGCCAGCAGCCGGGGGAACGGGGCCAACGTCCTGACTTTC
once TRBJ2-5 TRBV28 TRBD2 CASSSWGLAGGETQYF TGTGCCAGCAGTTCCTGGGGACTAGCGGGAGGAGAGACCCAGTACTTC